This passage covers 11 T cell receptor beta chains from one sample sequenced in a study of T cells in Graves' hyperthyroidism and ophthalmopathy. The CDR3 regions of TCR beta were amplified from RNA transcripts. HTBI primers were the set used in a first-round RT-PCR of the TCR CDR3. TCRdb redid the calling of the multiplex PCR reads with MiXCR, one entry per CDR3 protein. The sample lists about 380,000 distinct CDR3 sequences, about 15% occurring once. Sequenced: blood. Receptors originate from an older woman with Graves' hyperthyroidism.

This clonotype has a count of ten or more. CDR3 loop: CATSDPPSGTQYF. DNA of the CDR3: TGTGCCACCAGTGACCCCCCTTCCGGTACGCAGTATTTT. The chain recombines TRBV24-1 with TRBJ2-3; no clear D. The CDR3 sequence is 13 residues long. Deletions cut 4 bases from V and 8 bases from J, with 12 bases between. CDR1 and CDR2 (germline): KGHDR, SFDVKD.

The chain links TRBV28 to TRBJ1-3; D is unclear. With 4 bases removed from V and 4 bases from J, the gap between germline ends came to 8 bases. This CDR3 is 13 amino acids long. CDR1 and CDR2 (germline): MDHEN, SYDVKM. CDR3 residues: CASSWVSGNTIYF. The CDR3 DNA follows: TGTGCCAGCAGTTGGGTCAGCGGAAACACCATATATTTT.

The table lists this clonotype with many counts. The V gene is TRBV12-3 or TRBV12-4, the J gene TRBJ1-5; D is possibly TRBD1 (5 bases). The length of the CDR3 is 16 residues. Trimming took 3 bases from V and 0 from J, leaving 12 bases between them. The CDR3 DNA sequence: TGTGCCAGCAGTTTGTCGTCAGGGTATAGCAATCAGCCCCAGCATTTT. Translation: CASSLSSGYSNQPQHF.

Ten or more counts support this clonotype. V is TRBV7-8 and J is TRBJ1-4; TRBD1 might be the D (6 bases). In germline, CDR1 is SGHVS, CDR2 FQNEAQ. CDR3 length equals 16 residues. Trimming took 5 bases from V and 5 from J, leaving 18 bases between them. The CDR3 sequence is CASSVRRGAFNEKLFF. CDR3 DNA: TGTGCCAGCAGCGTCCGTCGGGGGGCGTTCAATGAAAAACTGTTTTTT.

The rearrangement uses TRBV20-1 and TRBJ1-4; 7 bases agree with TRBD1. The CDR3 has 16 amino acids. CDR1 is DFQATT, CDR2 SNEGSKA, per germline (reference sequence). Losses at the gene ends were 0 bases for V and 3 bases for J; bases not matched to a gene: 7. This CDR3 reads CSARDSQGVANEKLFF. The CDR3 bases are TGCAGTGCTAGAGATTCCCAGGGGGTGGCTAATGAAAAACTGTTTTTT.

This clonotype was recorded at least ten times. The V gene is TRBV5-1, the J gene TRBJ1-2, with TRBD1 matching 7 bases. This CDR3 has 13 residues. Germline values: CDR1 SGHRS, CDR2 YFSETQ. V dropped 4 bases and J dropped 4; count of bases not matched to a gene: 4. The CDR3 protein is CASSHDRVYGYTF. CDR3 DNA: TGCGCCAGCAGCCACGACAGGGTCTATGGCTACACCTTC.

This clonotype has ten or more counts. J is TRBJ2-3 and V is TRBV29-1, with TRBD1 as a possible D gene (5 bases). V lost 7 bases and J 5 bases, leaving 19 bases between the germline ends. Germline lookup yields CDR1 SQVTM and CDR2 ANQGSEA. The CDR3 is 14 residues long. The DNA of the CDR3 is TGCAGCGCCGAGACTGGGGCGGTTGGAGATACGCAGTATTTT. Translating it yields CSAETGAVGDTQYF.

This clonotype was detected ten times or more. The chain carries TRBV11-2 and TRBJ2-3; 8 bases align to TRBD2. V lost 4 bases and J lost 3; bases outside the gene matches: 9. Germline CDR1 is SGHAT and CDR2 is FQNNGV. The CDR3 consists of 16 residues. CDR3 DNA: TGTGCCAGCAGCTATAGCAGCCGGGGGGGAACAGATACGCAGTATTTT. Protein product: CASSYSSRGGTDTQYF.

As regards this clonotype: Being one base from a much bigger clone, this may be a read error. The chain combines TRBV20-1 with TRBJ2-3; no clear D. V gave up 0 bases and J gave up 2 bases, with 9 bases separating them. The CDR3 is 14 residues long. Looked up from germline, CDR1 is DFQATT and CDR2 is SNEGSKA (reference sequence). The CDR3 DNA reads TGCAGTGCTAGAGATCCCCAGGACACAGATACGCAGTATTTT. Translation gives CSARDPQDTDTQYF.

To note about this clonotype: A much larger clone lies a single base off, so this may be a read error. The chain carries TRBV6-2 or TRBV6-3 and TRBJ1-2; unclear D gene. Germline V gene lookup returns CDR1 MNHEY and CDR2 SVGEGT. The CDR3 length is 12 residues. The CDR3 region has the DNA TGTGCCAGCAGTGTCGGGTCGTATGGCCACACCTTC. Translation gives CASSVGSYGHTF.

This clonotype has at least ten counts. This chain connects TRBV30 to TRBJ2-1, with TRBD1 matching over 8 bases. The germline CDR1 and CDR2 sequences are GTSNPN and SVGIG (reference sequence). Trimming removed 1 base from V and 4 bases from J; junction bases left unmatched: 3. The CDR3 covers 14 residues. In DNA form, the CDR3 reads TGTGCCTGGAGTGCTGGGACAGGATACAATGAGCAGTTCTTC. Its protein product is CAWSAGTGYNEQFF.